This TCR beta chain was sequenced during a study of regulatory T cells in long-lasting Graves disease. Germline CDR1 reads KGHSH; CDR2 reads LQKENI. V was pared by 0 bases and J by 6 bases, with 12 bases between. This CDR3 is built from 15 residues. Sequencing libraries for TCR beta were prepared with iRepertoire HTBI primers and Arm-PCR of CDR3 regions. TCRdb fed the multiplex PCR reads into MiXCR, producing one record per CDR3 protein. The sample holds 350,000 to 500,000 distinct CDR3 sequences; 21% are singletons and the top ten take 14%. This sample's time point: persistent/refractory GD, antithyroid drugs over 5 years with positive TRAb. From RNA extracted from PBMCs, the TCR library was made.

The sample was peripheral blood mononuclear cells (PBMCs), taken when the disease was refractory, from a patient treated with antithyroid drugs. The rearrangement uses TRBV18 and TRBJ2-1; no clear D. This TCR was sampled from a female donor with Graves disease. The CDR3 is CASSPPGRLGNEQFF. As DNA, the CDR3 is TGTGCCAGCTCACCACCTGGTAGGCTCGGCAATGAGCAGTTCTTC.